This T cell receptor beta chain is from a study of shared clonotypes between healthy human individuals. Study as a whole: The people who gave samples were a couple of women and a few men aged 18 to 49. A donor's plate count was three for CD4 naive and three for CD4 memory; CD8 naive had two and CD8 memory one. General study findings and limits: Larger richness was generally estimated for naive than memory subsets.

The table came from immunoSEQ multiplex PCR; TCRdb's copy has only in-frame clones and leaves some out. The sample contains roughly 2,000,000 clones, about 94% of which appear only once. With 4 bases removed from V and 6 bases from J, the gap between germline ends came to 4 bases. Germline values: CDR1 MNHNY, CDR2 SVGAGI (reference sequence). The CDR3 extends over 11 amino acids. Selected positively for CCR7 and CD45RO-negative, naive CD8 cells excluded terminally differentiated effector memory CD45RA+ cells. This clone was seen once. Its antigen is undetermined. The source material was naive CD8+ T cells sorted from blood. This sequence joins TRBV6-6 and TRBJ2-1; no definite D call. This TCR derives from a man in his late teens or twenties in good health. CDR3 loop: CASSSTNEQFF. In nucleotides, the CDR3 is TGTGCCAGCAGTTCCACCAATGAGCAGTTCTTC.